This T cell receptor beta chain originates from a study of cytomegalovirus exposure and HLA in healthy donors. A few counts support this clone. The antigen is undetermined. There are 15 residues in the CDR3. With V trimmed by 4 bases and J by 4 bases, 7 bases remained unmatched. Germline values: CDR1 SGHDN, CDR2 FVKESK. The PCR used 60 Vbeta and 13 Jbeta primers. Generated by immunoSEQ multiplex PCR, the TCRdb table keeps only in-frame clones and is missing some. The sample lists more than 60,000 clones; roughly 72% were seen once. Study results and limitations: Several V segments, TRBV6-2 and TRBV6-3 among them, could not be told apart and were dropped. Across donors, presence/absence analyses took sequencing depth to be roughly uniform.

The donors comprised healthy bone marrow donors. The sequence was collected from a middle-aged man in good health and CMV-seropositive. V and J are TRBV14 and TRBJ2-7; 10 bases fit TRBD1. Sequencing was carried out using PBMCs. CDR3 in amino acids: CASSRRDRGPYEQYF. In DNA form, the CDR3 reads TGTGCCAGCAGCCGCCGGGACAGGGGACCGTACGAGCAGTACTTC.